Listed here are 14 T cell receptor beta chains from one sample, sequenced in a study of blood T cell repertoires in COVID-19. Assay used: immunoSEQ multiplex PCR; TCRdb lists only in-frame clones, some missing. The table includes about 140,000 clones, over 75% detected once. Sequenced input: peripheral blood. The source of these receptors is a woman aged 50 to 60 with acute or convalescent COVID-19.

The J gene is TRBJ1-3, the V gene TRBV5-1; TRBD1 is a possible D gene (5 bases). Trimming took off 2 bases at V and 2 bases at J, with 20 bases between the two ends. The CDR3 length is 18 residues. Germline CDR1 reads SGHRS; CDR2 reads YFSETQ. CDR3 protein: CASSFGTPLSGAGNTIYF. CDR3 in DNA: TGCGCCAGCAGCTTCGGGACTCCCCTATCTGGGGCTGGAAACACCATATATTTT.

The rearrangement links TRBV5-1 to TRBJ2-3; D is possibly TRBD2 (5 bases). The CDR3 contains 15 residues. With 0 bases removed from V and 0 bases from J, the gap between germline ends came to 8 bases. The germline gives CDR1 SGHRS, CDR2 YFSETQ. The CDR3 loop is CASSLAGISTDTQYF. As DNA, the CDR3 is TGCGCCAGCAGCTTGGCGGGGATTAGCACAGATACGCAGTATTTT.

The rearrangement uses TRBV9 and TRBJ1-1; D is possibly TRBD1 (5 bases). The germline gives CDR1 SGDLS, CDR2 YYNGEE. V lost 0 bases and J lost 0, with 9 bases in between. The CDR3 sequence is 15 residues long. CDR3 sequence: CASSVGQLMNTEAFF. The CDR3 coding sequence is TGTGCCAGCAGCGTAGGACAGCTCATGAACACTGAAGCTTTCTTT.

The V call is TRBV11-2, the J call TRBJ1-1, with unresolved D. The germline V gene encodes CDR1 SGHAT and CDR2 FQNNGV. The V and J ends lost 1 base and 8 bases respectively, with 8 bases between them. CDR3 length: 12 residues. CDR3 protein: CASSLGGREAFF. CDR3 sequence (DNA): TGTGCCAGCAGCTTAGGCGGGAGAGAAGCTTTCTTT.

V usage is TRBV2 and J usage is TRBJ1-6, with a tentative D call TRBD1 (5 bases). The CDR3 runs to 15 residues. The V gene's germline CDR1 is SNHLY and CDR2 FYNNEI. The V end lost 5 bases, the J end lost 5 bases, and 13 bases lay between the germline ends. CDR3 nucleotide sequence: TGTGCCAGCAGTCCCGACAGCCTCAATAATTCACCCCTCCACTTT. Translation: CASSPDSLNNSPLHF.

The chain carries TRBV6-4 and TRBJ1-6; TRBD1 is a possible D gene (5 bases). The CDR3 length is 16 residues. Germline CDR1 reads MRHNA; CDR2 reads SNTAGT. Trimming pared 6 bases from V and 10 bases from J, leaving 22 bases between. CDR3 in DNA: TGTGCCAGCAGCCGGCAGGGCGACGGTTTAGGGTCACCCCTCCACTTT. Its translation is CASSRQGDGLGSPLHF.

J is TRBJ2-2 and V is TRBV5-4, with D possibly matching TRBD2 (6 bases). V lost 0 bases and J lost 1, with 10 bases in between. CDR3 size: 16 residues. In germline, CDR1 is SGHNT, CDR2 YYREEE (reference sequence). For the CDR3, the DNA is TGTGCCAGCAGCTTGGCCGGTAGCGGGAACACCGGGGAGCTGTTTTTT. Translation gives CASSLAGSGNTGELFF.

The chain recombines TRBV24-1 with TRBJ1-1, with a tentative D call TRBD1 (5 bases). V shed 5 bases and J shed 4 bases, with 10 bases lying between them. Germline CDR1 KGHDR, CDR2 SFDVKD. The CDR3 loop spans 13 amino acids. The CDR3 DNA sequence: TGTGCCACCAGTGCGGCACAGGCCACTGAAGCTTTCTTT. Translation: CATSAAQATEAFF.

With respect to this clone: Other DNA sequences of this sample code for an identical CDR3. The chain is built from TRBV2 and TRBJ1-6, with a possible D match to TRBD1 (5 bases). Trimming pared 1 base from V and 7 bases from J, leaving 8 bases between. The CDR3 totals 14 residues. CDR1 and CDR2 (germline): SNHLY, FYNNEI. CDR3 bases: TGTGCCAGCAGTGAAGGGGGGGGAAATTCACCCCTCCACTTT. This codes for CASSEGGGNSPLHF.

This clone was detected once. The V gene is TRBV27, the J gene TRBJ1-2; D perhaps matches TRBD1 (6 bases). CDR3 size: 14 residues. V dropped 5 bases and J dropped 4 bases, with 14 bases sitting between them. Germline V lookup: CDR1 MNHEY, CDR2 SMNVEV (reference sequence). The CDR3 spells CASSLRQEIYGYTF. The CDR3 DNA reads TGTGCCAGCAGTCTCAGACAGGAGATCTATGGCTACACCTTC.

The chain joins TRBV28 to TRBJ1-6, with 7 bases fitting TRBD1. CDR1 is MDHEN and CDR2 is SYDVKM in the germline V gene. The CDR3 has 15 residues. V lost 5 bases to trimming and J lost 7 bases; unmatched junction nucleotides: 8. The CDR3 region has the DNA TGTGCCAGCAGTACGGGTGACAGGGAGAATTCACCCCTCCACTTT. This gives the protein CASSTGDRENSPLHF.

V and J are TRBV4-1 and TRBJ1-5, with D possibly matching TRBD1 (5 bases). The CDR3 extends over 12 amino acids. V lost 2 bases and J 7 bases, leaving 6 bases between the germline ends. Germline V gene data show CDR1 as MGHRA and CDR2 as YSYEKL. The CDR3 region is CASSQPGQPQHF. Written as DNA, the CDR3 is TGCGCCAGCAGCCAACCAGGGCAGCCCCAGCATTTT.

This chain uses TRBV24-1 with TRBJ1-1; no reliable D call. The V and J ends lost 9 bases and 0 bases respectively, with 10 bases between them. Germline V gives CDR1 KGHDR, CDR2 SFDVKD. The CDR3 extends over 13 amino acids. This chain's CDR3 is CATRTEMNTEAFF. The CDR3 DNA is TGTGCCACCCGAACAGAAATGAACACTGAAGCTTTCTTT.

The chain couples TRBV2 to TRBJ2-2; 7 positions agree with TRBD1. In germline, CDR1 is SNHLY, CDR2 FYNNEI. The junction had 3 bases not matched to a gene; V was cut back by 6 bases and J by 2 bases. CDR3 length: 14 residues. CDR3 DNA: TGTGCCAGCAGCGGGACAGTTAACACCGGGGAGCTGTTTTTT. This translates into CASSGTVNTGELFF.